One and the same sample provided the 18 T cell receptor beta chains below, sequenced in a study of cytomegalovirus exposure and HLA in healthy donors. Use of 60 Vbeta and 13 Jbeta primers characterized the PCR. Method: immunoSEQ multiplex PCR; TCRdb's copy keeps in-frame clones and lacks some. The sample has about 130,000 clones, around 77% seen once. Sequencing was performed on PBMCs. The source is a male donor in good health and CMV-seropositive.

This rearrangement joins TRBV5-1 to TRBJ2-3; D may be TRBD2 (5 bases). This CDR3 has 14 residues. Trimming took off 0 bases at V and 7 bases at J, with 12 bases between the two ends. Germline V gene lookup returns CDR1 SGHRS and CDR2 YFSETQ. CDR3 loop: CASSLVTRGNTQYF. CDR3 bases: TGCGCCAGCAGCTTGGTAACACGGGGAAATACGCAGTATTTT. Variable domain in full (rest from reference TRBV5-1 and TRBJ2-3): KAGVTQTPRYLIKTRGQQVTLSCSPISGHRSVSWYQQTPGQGLQFLFEYFSETQRNKGNFPGRFSGRQFSNSRSEMNVSTLELGDSALYLCASSLVTRGNTQYFGPGTRLTVL.

The CDR3 is CSASTGRYEQYF. CDR3 DNA sequence: TGCAGCGCTTCGACAGGACGCTACGAGCAGTACTTC. This chain links TRBV29-1 with TRBJ2-7; TRBD1 might be the D (6 bases). Trimming cost V 7 bases and J 3 bases, with 13 bases left between them. The CDR3 is 12 residues long. Germline V gene sequence: CDR1 SQVTM, CDR2 ANQGSEA.

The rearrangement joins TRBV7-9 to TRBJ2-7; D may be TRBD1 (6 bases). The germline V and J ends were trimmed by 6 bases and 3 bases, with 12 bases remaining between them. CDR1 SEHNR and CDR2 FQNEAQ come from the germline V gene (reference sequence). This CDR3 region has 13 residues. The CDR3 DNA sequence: TGTGCCAGCAGTTTCCAGGGGTTCTACGAGCAGTACTTC. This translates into CASSFQGFYEQYF.

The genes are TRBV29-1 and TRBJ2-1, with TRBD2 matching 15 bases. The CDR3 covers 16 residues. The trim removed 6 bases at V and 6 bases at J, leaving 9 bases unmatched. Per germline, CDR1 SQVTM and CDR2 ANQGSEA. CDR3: CSVGRTSGRASNEQFF. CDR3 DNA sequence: TGCAGCGTGGGGCGGACTAGCGGGAGGGCCAGCAATGAGCAGTTCTTC.

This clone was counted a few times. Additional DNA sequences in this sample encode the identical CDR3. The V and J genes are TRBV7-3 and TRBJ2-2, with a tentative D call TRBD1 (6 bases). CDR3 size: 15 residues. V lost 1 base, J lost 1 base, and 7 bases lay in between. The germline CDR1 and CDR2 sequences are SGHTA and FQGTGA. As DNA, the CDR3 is TGTGCCAGCAGCTTAAAACAGGGGAACACCGGGGAGCTGTTTTTT. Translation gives CASSLKQGNTGELFF.

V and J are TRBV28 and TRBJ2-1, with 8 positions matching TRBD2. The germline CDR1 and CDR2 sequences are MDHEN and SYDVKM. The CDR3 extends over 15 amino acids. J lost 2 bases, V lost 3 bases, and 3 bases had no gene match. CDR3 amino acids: CASSFPGGPYNEQFF. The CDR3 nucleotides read TGTGCCAGCAGTTTTCCGGGAGGGCCCTACAATGAGCAGTTCTTC.

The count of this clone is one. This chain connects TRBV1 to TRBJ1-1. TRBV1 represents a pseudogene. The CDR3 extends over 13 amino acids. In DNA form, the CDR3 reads TGCACCAGCAGCCAGGAGGGCGAGGCTGAAGCTTTCTTT. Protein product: CTSSQEGEAEAFF.

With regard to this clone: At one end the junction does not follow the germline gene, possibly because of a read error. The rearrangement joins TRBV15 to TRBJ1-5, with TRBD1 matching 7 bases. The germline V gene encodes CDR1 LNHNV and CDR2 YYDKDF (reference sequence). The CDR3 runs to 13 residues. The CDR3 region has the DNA TGTGCCACCAGCTTCTCGAGGCAGGGGGGCTACCTTTTT. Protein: CATSFSRQGGYLF.

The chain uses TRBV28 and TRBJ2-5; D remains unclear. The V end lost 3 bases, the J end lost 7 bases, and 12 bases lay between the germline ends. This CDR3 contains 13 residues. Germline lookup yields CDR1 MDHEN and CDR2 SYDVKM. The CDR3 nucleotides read TGTGCCAGCAGTTTTACGGGTAGCCGGACCCAGTACTTC. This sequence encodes CASSFTGSRTQYF. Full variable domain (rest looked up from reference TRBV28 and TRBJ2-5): DVKVTQSSRYLVKRTGEKVFLECVQDMDHENMFWYRQDPGLGLRLIYFSYDVKMKEKGDIPEGYSVSREKKERFSLILESASTNQTSMYLCASSFTGSRTQYFGPGTRLLVL.

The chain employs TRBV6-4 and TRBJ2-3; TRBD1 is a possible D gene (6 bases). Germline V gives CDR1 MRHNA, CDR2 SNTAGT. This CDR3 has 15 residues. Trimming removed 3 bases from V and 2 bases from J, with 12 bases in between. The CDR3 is CASSEQGETTDTQYF. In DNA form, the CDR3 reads TGTGCCAGCAGTGAACAGGGAGAGACCACAGATACGCAGTATTTT.

CDR3 bases: TGTGCCAGTAGTATTATCCAGGCCCCCAATCAGCCCCAGCATTTT. Its translation: CASSIIQAPNQPQHF. This rearrangement joins TRBV19 to TRBJ1-5; D remains ambiguous. Per germline, CDR1 LNHDA and CDR2 SQIVND (reference sequence). CDR3 length equals 15 residues. Deletions cut 3 bases from V and 3 bases from J, with 12 bases between.

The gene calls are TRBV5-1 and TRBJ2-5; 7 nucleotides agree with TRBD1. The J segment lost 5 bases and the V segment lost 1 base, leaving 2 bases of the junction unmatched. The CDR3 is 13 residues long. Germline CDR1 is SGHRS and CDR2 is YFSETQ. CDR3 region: CASSLIRGETQYF. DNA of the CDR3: TGCGCCAGCAGCTTGATCAGGGGGGAGACCCAGTACTTC.

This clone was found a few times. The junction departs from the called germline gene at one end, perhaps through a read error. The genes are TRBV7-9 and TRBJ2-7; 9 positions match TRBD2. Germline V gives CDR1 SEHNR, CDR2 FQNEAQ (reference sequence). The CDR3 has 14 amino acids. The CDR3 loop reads CSSSGGLAGYEQYF. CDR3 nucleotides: TGTTCCAGCAGTGGGGGACTAGCCGGCTACGAGCAGTACTTC.

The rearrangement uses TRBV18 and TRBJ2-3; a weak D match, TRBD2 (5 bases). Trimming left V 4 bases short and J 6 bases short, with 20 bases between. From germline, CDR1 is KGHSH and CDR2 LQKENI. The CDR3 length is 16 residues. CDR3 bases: TGTGCCAGCTCACAGTTAATCGCTAGTGTAGCGGATACGCAGTATTTT. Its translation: CASSQLIASVADTQYF.

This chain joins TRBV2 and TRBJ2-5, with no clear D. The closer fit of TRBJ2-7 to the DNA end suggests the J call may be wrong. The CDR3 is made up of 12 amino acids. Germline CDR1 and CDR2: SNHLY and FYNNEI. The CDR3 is CASSITPYEQYF. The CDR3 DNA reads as TGTGCCAGCTCTATAACCCCCTACGAGCAGTACTTC.

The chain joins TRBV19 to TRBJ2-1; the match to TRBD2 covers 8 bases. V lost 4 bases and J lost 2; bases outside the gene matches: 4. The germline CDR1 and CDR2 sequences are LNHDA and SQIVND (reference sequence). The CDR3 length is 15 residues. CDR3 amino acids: CASSTGGNPYNEQFF. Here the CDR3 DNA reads TGTGCCAGTAGTACGGGAGGGAATCCCTACAATGAGCAGTTCTTC.

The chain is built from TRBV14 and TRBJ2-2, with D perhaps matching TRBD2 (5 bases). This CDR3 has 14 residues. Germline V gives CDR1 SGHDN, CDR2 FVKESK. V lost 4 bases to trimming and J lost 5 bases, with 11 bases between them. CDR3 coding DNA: TGTGCCAGCAGCCCTAATCGGGGTACCGGGGAGCTGTTTTTT. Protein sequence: CASSPNRGTGELFF.

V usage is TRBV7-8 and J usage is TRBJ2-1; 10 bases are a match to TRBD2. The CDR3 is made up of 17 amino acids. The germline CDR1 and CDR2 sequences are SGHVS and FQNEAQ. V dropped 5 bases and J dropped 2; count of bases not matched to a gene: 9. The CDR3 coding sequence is TGTGCCAGCAGCCCATCTTACAGCGGGGGGGCCTACAATGAGCAGTTCTTC. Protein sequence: CASSPSYSGGAYNEQFF.